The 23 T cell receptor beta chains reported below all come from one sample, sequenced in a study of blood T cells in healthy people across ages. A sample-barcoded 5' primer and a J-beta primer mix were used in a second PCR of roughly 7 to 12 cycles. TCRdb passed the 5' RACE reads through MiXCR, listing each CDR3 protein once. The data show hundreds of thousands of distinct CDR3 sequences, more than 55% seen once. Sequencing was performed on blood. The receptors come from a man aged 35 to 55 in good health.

CDR3 amino acids: CASSVEVSGRDAFF. In DNA form, the CDR3 reads TGTGCCAGCAGCGTAGAGGTGTCGGGCCGGGACGCTTTCTTT. The genes are TRBV9 and TRBJ1-1, with D perhaps TRBD1 (5 bases). The CDR3 totals 14 residues. CDR1 is SGDLS and CDR2 is YYNGEE in the germline V gene. The V gene lost 0 bases and the J gene lost 11 bases, with 17 bases spanning the gap.

In DNA form, the CDR3 reads TGTGCCAGCAGTTATTTTGGGGGACGAGAGGAGACCCAGTACTTC. Residues: CASSYFGGREETQYF. The gene calls are TRBV6-6 and TRBJ2-5, with D possibly called TRBD1 or TRBD2 (5 bases each). Trimming stripped 3 bases from V and 5 bases from J, with 16 bases between. Germline CDR1 and CDR2: MNHNY and SVGAGI (reference sequence). CDR3 length: 15 amino acids.

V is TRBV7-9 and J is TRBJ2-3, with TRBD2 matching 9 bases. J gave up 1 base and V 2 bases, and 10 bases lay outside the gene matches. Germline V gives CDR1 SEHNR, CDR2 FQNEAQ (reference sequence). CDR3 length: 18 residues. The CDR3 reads CASSLLFGAGGGTDTQYF. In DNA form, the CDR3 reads TGTGCCAGCAGCTTACTTTTCGGAGCGGGAGGAGGCACAGATACGCAGTATTTT. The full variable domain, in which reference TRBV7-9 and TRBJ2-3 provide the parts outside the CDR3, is DTGVSQNPRHKITKRGQNVTFRCDPISEHNRLYWYRQTLGQGPEFLTYFQNEAQLEKSRLLSDRFSAERPKGSFSTLEIQRTEQGDSAMYLCASSLLFGAGGGTDTQYFGPGTRLTVL.

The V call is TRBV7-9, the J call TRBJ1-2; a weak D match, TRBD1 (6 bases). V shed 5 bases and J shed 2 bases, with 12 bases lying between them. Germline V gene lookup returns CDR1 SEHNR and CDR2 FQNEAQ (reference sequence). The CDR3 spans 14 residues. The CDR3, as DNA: TGTGCCAGCAGCGGGGACAAAATAAACTATGGCTACACCTTC. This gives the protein CASSGDKINYGYTF.

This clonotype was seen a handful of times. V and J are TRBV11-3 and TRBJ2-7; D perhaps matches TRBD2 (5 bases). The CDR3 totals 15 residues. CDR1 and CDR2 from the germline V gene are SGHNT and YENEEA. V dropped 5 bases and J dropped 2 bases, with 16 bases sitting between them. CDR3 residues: CASSERTFRTYEQYF. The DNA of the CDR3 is TGTGCCAGCAGCGAAAGGACTTTTCGTACCTACGAGCAGTACTTC. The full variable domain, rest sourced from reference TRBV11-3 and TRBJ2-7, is EAGVVQSPRYKIIEKKQPVAFWCNPISGHNTLYWYLQNLGQGPELLIRYENEEAVDDSQLPKDRFSAERLKGVDSTLKIQPAELGDSAVYLCASSERTFRTYEQYFGPGTRLTVT.

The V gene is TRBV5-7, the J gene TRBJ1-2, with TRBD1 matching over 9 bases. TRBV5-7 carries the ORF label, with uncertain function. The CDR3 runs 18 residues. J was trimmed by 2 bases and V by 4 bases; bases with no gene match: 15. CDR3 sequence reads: CASSITGGIVPENYGYTF. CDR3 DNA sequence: TGTGCCAGCAGCATAACAGGGGGCATTGTGCCGGAGAACTATGGCTACACCTTC.

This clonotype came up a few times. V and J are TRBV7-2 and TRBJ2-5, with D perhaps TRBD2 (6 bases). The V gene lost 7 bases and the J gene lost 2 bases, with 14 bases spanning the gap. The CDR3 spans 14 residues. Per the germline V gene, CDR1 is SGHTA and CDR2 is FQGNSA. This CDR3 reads CASNPGGVQETQYF. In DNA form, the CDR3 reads TGTGCCAGCAACCCCGGGGGAGTACAAGAGACCCAGTACTTC.

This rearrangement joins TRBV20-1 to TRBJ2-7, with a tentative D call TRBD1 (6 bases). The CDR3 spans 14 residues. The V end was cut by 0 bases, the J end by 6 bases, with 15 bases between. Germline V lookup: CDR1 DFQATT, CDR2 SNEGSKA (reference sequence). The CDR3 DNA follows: TGCAGTGCTAGAGATCCCAGGGGTAAAGGCGAGCAGTACTTC. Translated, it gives CSARDPRGKGEQYF.

Written as DNA, the CDR3 is TGCGCCAGCAAGCTCGAGCGGGGGGTGGACAATGAGCAGTTCTTC. Its translation is CASKLERGVDNEQFF. The J gene is TRBJ2-1, the V gene TRBV4-1, with TRBD2 matching 9 bases. Germline CDR1 reads MGHRA; CDR2 reads YSYEKL. This CDR3 comprises 15 residues. The V segment lost 7 bases and the J segment 5 bases; nucleotides outside the gene matches: 9.

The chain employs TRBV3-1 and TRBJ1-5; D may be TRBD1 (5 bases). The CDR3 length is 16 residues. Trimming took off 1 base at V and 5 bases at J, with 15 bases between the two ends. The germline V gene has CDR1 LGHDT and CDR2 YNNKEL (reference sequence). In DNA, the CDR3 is TGTGCCAGCAGCCAAGGGGGGATAGGGCCATATCAGCCCCAGCATTTT. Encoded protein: CASSQGGIGPYQPQHF.

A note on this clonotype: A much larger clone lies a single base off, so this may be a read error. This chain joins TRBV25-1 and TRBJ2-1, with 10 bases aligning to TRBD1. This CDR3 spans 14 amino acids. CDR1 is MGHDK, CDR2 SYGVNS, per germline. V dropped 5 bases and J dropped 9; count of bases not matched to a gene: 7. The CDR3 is CASSRTGGASEQFF. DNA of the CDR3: TGTGCCAGCAGTCGGACAGGGGGAGCTAGTGAGCAGTTCTTC.

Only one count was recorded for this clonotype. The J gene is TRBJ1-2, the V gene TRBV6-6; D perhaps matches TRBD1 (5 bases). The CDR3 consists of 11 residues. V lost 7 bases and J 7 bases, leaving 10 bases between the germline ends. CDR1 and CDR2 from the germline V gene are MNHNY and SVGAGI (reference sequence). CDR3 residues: CASKLGLGYTF. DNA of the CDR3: TGTGCCAGCAAATTGGGACTTGGCTACACCTTC.

The CDR3 sequence: CASSYSVGGRNTEAFF. As DNA, the CDR3 is TGTGCCAGCAGTTACTCTGTGGGAGGCAGGAACACTGAAGCTTTCTTT. The V and J genes are TRBV6-6 and TRBJ1-1; D remains unclear. This CDR3 comprises 16 residues. CDR1 is MNHNY and CDR2 is SVGAGI in the germline V gene (reference sequence). V was cut by 0 bases and J by 1 base, with 12 bases left in between.

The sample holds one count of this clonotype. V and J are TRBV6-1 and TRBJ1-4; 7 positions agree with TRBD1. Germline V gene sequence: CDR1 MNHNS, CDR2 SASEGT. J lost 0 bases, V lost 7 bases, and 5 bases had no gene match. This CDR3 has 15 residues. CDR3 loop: CASTRGGSTNEKLFF. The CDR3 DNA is TGTGCCAGCACCAGAGGGGGCTCAACTAATGAAAAACTGTTTTTT.

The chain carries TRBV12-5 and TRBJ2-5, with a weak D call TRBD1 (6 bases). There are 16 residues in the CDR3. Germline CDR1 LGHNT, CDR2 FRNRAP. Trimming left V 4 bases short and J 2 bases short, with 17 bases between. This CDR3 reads CASGYLWGHAQETQYF. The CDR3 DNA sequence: TGTGCTAGTGGTTACCTCTGGGGACACGCACAAGAGACCCAGTACTTC.

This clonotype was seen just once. CDR3 nucleotide sequence: TGTGCCACCAGCAGAGAGCCTGGCTCCTACAATGAGCAGTTCTTC. Translated, it gives CATSREPGSYNEQFF. V usage is TRBV15 and J usage is TRBJ2-1; D remains ambiguous. Between the trimmed V and J ends, which lost 0 bases and 0 bases, there was a span of 6 bases. Germline lookup yields CDR1 LNHNV and CDR2 YYDKDF (reference sequence). CDR3 length: 15 amino acids.

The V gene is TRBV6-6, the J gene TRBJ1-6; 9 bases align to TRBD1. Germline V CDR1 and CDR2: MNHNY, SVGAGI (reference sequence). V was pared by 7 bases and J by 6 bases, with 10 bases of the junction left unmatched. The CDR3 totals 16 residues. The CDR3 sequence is CASNNLWDRANSPLHF. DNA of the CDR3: TGTGCCAGCAATAATCTCTGGGACAGGGCTAATTCACCCCTCCACTTT.

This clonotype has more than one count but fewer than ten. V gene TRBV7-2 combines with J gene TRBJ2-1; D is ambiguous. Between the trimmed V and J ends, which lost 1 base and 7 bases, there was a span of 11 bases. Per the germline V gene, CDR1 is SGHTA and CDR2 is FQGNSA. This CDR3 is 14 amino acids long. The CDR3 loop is CASSLGTHANEQFF. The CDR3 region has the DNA TGTGCCAGCAGCTTAGGAACCCACGCGAATGAGCAGTTCTTC.

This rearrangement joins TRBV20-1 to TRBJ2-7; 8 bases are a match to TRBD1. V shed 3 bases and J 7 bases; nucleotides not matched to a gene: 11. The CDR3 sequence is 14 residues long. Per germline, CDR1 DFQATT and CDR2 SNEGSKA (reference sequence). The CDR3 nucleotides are TGCAGTGCTAGCGGACAGGGCGGGTACAATGAGCAGTACTTC. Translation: CSASGQGGYNEQYF.

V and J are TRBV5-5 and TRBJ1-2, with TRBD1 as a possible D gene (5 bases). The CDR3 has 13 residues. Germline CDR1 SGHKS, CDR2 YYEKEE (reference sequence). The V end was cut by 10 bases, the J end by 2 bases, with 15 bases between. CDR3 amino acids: CAGAPTANYGYTF. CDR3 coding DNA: TGTGCCGGAGCACCGACAGCGAACTATGGCTACACCTTC.

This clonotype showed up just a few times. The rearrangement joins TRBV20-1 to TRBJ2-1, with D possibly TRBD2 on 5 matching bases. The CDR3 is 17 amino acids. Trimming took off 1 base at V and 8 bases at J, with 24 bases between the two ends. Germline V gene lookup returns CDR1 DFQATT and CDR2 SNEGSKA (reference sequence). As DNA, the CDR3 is TGCAGTGCTAGAGCACCTACTCTTCGGGATCCCCTCCATGAGCAGTTCTTC. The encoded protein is CSARAPTLRDPLHEQFF.

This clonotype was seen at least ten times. CDR3 amino acids: CASSVSGTDTQYF. The CDR3 DNA follows: TGTGCCAGCAGTGTTTCAGGCACAGATACGCAGTATTTT. J is TRBJ2-3 and V is TRBV27; D remains ambiguous. The germline V gene encodes CDR1 MNHEY and CDR2 SMNVEV (reference sequence). The CDR3 sequence is 13 residues long. The germline V and J ends were trimmed by 5 bases and 1 base, with 7 bases remaining between them.

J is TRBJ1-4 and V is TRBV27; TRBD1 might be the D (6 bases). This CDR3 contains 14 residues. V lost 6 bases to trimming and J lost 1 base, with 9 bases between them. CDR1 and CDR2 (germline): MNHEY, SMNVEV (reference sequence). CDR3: CASRLGGTNEKLFF. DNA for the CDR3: TGTGCCAGCAGATTAGGGGGAACTAATGAAAAACTGTTTTTT.